These 30 T cell receptor beta chains came from one sample sequenced in a study of blood T cell repertoires in COVID-19. Assay used: immunoSEQ multiplex PCR; TCRdb lists only in-frame clones, some missing. The sample has 200,000 to 250,000 clones, less than 90% seen once; the top ten hold about 2.4%. Sequenced: PBMCs or T cells enriched from blood (not recorded which). These receptors came from a woman under 40 who had recovered from COVID-19.

The chain couples TRBV7-2 to TRBJ2-2, with a possible D match to TRBD1 (5 bases). The CDR3 consists of 14 residues. V was pared by 4 bases and J by 5 bases, with 11 bases between. CDR1 is SGHTA and CDR2 is FQGNSA in the germline V gene. CDR3 region: CASSSSGITGELFF. CDR3 DNA sequence: TGTGCCAGCAGCTCCTCAGGGATTACCGGGGAGCTGTTTTTT.

The chain joins TRBV13 to TRBJ2-7; 7 positions match TRBD2. V trimming: 5 bases; J trimming: 3 bases; junction bases outside the gene matches: 10. The CDR3 covers 15 residues. Germline V gene lookup returns CDR1 PRHDT and CDR2 FYEKMQ (reference sequence). This chain's CDR3 is CASSRDGGGVYEQYF. The CDR3 bases are TGTGCCAGCAGCCGCGACGGTGGGGGGGTCTACGAGCAGTACTTC.

The gene calls are TRBV25-1 and TRBJ2-3, with D perhaps matching TRBD1 (5 bases). Germline CDR1 MGHDK, CDR2 SYGVNS. The V end lost 4 bases, the J end lost 1 base, and 6 bases lay between the germline ends. CDR3 length: 13 amino acids. The CDR3 spells CASSVQGTDTQYF. DNA for the CDR3: TGTGCCAGCAGTGTACAGGGCACAGATACGCAGTATTTT.

This rearrangement joins TRBV6-6 to TRBJ1-2; no clear D. Germline assignment: CDR1 MNHNY and CDR2 SVGAGI (reference sequence). The length of the CDR3 is 14 residues. Trimming removed 6 bases at V and 0 bases at J, with 11 bases between. The CDR3 sequence is CASSLEAANYGYTF. In DNA form, the CDR3 reads TGTGCCAGCAGCCTAGAGGCGGCTAACTATGGCTACACCTTC.

The chain joins TRBV27 to TRBJ1-1, with D possibly TRBD1 on 6 matching bases. This CDR3 contains 14 residues. In germline, CDR1 is MNHEY, CDR2 SMNVEV (reference sequence). V gave up 5 bases and J gave up 1 base, with 11 bases separating them. The CDR3 here is CASSGTGRNTEAFF. CDR3 bases: TGTGCCAGCAGTGGAACAGGGAGGAACACTGAAGCTTTCTTT.

V usage is TRBV19 and J usage is TRBJ1-1; 9 bases match TRBD1. V lost 5 bases, J lost 4 bases, and 5 bases stayed unmatched. The length of the CDR3 is 14 residues. Germline V gene data show CDR1 as LNHDA and CDR2 as SQIVND (reference sequence). The CDR3 region has the DNA TGTGCCAGTAGTGGGACAGGGCAGGGCACTGAAGCTTTCTTT. It specifies CASSGTGQGTEAFF. Full variable domain (missing parts from reference TRBV19 and TRBJ1-1): DGGITQSPKYLFRKEGQNVTLSCEQNLNHDAMYWYRQDPGQGLRLIYYSQIVNDFQKGDIAEGYSVSREKKESFPLTVTSAQKNPTAFYLCASSGTGQGTEAFFGQGTRLTVV.

The chain links TRBV5-1 to TRBJ1-2, with 7 nucleotides matching TRBD1. Trimming took 4 bases from V and 2 from J; bases not matched to a gene: 11. The CDR3 contains 16 residues. Per the germline V gene, CDR1 is SGHRS and CDR2 is YFSETQ. DNA of the CDR3: TGCGCCAGCAGCCCTTTACGACAGGGACAAAACTATGGCTACACCTTC. It translates to CASSPLRQGQNYGYTF.

The chain has TRBV19 and TRBJ1-2, with 7 bases matching TRBD1. The CDR3 is 14 residues long. CDR1 and CDR2 from the germline V gene are LNHDA and SQIVND (reference sequence). With V trimmed by 5 bases and J by 4 bases, 7 bases remained unmatched. CDR3 DNA sequence: TGTGCCAGTAGTGCCTCACGGGACAGCTATGGCTACACCTTC. Its translation: CASSASRDSYGYTF.

The V call is TRBV6-5, the J call TRBJ1-2, with D perhaps TRBD1 (6 bases). This CDR3 spans 13 amino acids. V was trimmed by 6 bases and J by 3 bases, leaving 11 bases between them. CDR1 and CDR2 (germline): MNHEY, SVGAGI. The CDR3 protein is CASRSDRDYGYTF. The CDR3 nucleotides read TGTGCCAGCAGATCGGACAGAGACTATGGCTACACCTTC.

The J gene is TRBJ2-3, the V gene TRBV27, with 9 nucleotides matching TRBD1. V shed 8 bases, J shed 3 bases, and the junction held 6 bases outside the gene matches. Germline loops: CDR1 MNHEY, CDR2 SMNVEV (reference sequence). The CDR3 is 14 amino acids. The DNA for the CDR3 is TGTGCCAGCTTATCTGGGACAGGGACAGATACGCAGTATTTT. Amino acids: CASLSGTGTDTQYF.

This clone is a singleton in its sample. This chain uses TRBV11-2 with TRBJ2-3; 12 nucleotides line up with TRBD1. The V gene end was trimmed by 5 bases and the J gene end by 6 bases; junction bases not matched to a gene: 12. Germline V gene data show CDR1 as SGHAT and CDR2 as FQNNGV. The CDR3 spans 17 residues. The CDR3 DNA is TGTGCCAGCAGCAGCGGGACAGGGGGCGTGGGGGCCGATACGCAGTATTTT. Its translation: CASSSGTGGVGADTQYF.

The rearrangement links TRBV2 to TRBJ2-3; 8 bases are a match to TRBD1. From germline, CDR1 is SNHLY and CDR2 FYNNEI. The CDR3 is 14 amino acids. Trimming removed 3 bases from V and 9 bases from J; junction bases left unmatched: 8. This chain's CDR3 is CASSDAPTGGTQYF. In DNA form, the CDR3 reads TGTGCCAGCAGTGATGCCCCCACAGGGGGGACGCAGTATTTT.

The chain couples TRBV19 to TRBJ2-6, with a weak D call TRBD2 (6 bases). Trimming left V 6 bases short and J 3 bases short, with 9 bases between. This CDR3 has 14 residues. The V gene's germline CDR1 is LNHDA and CDR2 SQIVND (reference sequence). The CDR3 reads CASRGRSGANVLTF. CDR3 DNA sequence: TGTGCCAGTAGAGGGAGGAGTGGGGCCAACGTCCTGACTTTC.

J is TRBJ2-3 and V is TRBV5-1, with D hard to call. CDR3 length: 12 residues. The germline V and J ends were trimmed by 5 bases and 3 bases, with 7 bases remaining between them. From germline, CDR1 is SGHRS and CDR2 YFSETQ. The CDR3 DNA is TGCGCCAGCAGTGGCAGGACAGATACGCAGTATTTT. This sequence encodes CASSGRTDTQYF.

V gene TRBV7-9 combines with J gene TRBJ1-2, with D possibly TRBD1 on 5 matching bases. V dropped 4 bases and J dropped 6 bases, with 15 bases sitting between them. This CDR3 has 14 residues. CDR1 is SEHNR and CDR2 is FQNEAQ in the germline V gene (reference sequence). The CDR3 loop reads CASSSETGVNGYTF. Written as DNA, the CDR3 is TGTGCCAGCAGCTCCGAGACGGGGGTAAATGGCTACACCTTC. The full variable domain, in which reference TRBV7-9 and TRBJ1-2 provide the parts outside the CDR3, is DTGVSQNPRHKITKRGQNVTFRCDPISEHNRLYWYRQTLGQGPEFLTYFQNEAQLEKSRLLSDRFSAERPKGSFSTLEIQRTEQGDSAMYLCASSSETGVNGYTFGSGTRLTVV.

The rearrangement uses TRBV6-7 and TRBJ2-5; D is possibly TRBD1 (5 bases). TRBV6-7 is an open reading frame, and its role is uncertain. V gave up 4 bases and J gave up 2 bases, with 11 bases separating them. The CDR3 contains 14 residues. The CDR3 coding sequence is TGTGCCAGCAGTTCTTACAGGCGTCAAGAGACCCAGTACTTC. Translating gives CASSSYRRQETQYF.

Only one count was recorded for this clone. This sequence joins TRBV6-5 and TRBJ1-1; TRBD1 matches at 7 bases. V was clipped by 10 bases and J by 3 bases; unmatched bases: 11. The CDR3 is 14 residues long. Germline loops: CDR1 MNHEY, CDR2 SVGAGI. CDR3 sequence (DNA): TGTGCCACGGAACCACTCAGGGGGTACACTGAAGCTTTCTTT. Translation gives CATEPLRGYTEAFF.

Notes on this clone: Other DNA sequences within the sample encode an identical CDR3. This chain joins TRBV15 and TRBJ1-3; a possible D gene is TRBD1 (6 bases). Germline CDR1 reads LNHNV; CDR2 reads YYDKDF (reference sequence). This CDR3 has 16 amino acids. The V gene lost 0 bases and the J gene lost 0 bases, with 9 bases spanning the gap. This CDR3 reads CATSRDRGLSGNTIYF. For the CDR3, the DNA is TGTGCCACCAGCAGAGACAGGGGCCTCTCTGGAAACACCATATATTTT.

J is TRBJ2-6 and V is TRBV13; 7 nucleotides agree with TRBD1. V shed 3 bases and J 2 bases; nucleotides not matched to a gene: 7. CDR1 is PRHDT, CDR2 FYEKMQ, per germline (reference sequence). This CDR3 contains 17 residues. As DNA, the CDR3 is TGTGCCAGCAGCTTGTCGACAGGGAGTCCTGGGGCCAACGTCCTGACTTTC. Translated, it gives CASSLSTGSPGANVLTF.

The chain joins TRBV3-1 (or the pseudogene TRBV3-2) to TRBJ1-5; 11 nucleotides agree with TRBD1. V shed 1 base and J 3 bases; nucleotides not matched to a gene: 14. The germline gives CDR1 LGHDT, CDR2 YNNKEL (reference sequence). The CDR3 is 20 amino acids. The CDR3 DNA follows: TGTGCCAGCAGCCAAGGGACAGGGGGCGGCGAGCTAAGGGACAATCAGCCCCAGCATTTT. Translated: CASSQGTGGGELRDNQPQHF.

The chain joins TRBV7-2 to TRBJ2-7; 8 bases agree with TRBD2. CDR3 size: 16 residues. The V segment lost 2 bases and the J segment 6 bases; nucleotides outside the gene matches: 12. Germline assignment: CDR1 SGHTA and CDR2 FQGNSA. The CDR3 region is CASSLTAGGAFGEQYF. The CDR3 nucleotides are TGTGCCAGCAGCTTAACGGCCGGGGGGGCATTTGGCGAGCAGTACTTC.

The chain links TRBV7-8 to TRBJ2-7, with D possibly being TRBD1 (5 bases). Germline V lookup: CDR1 SGHVS, CDR2 FQNEAQ. The CDR3 length is 15 residues. Trimming removed 0 bases from V and 3 bases from J, with 12 bases in between. The CDR3 here is CASSLAGNRNYEQYF. The CDR3 nucleotides read TGTGCCAGCAGCTTAGCCGGTAACAGGAACTACGAGCAGTACTTC.

The chain joins TRBV6-5 to TRBJ1-1, with 7 nucleotides matching TRBD1. CDR3 size: 13 residues. Germline lookup yields CDR1 MNHEY and CDR2 SVGAGI. J was trimmed by 0 bases and V by 6 bases; bases with no gene match: 1. In DNA form, the CDR3 reads TGTGCCAGCAGAGGACAGGTGAACACTGAAGCTTTCTTT. Translation: CASRGQVNTEAFF.

About this clone itself: Other DNA sequences in this specimen translate into the identical CDR3. This chain links TRBV4-3 with TRBJ1-5; 7 bases line up with TRBD1. The CDR3 extends over 15 amino acids. Looked up from germline, CDR1 is LGHNA and CDR2 is YSLEER. J gave up 4 bases and V 0 bases, and 3 bases lay outside the gene matches. CDR3 nucleotides: TGCGCCAGCAGCCAAGACAGACAGGGAAATCAGCCCCAGCATTTT. It translates to CASSQDRQGNQPQHF.

The CDR3 DNA reads as TGTGCCAGCAGCCCGACAGGGTTTCAGTCACCCCTCCACTTT. Translation: CASSPTGFQSPLHF. J is TRBJ1-6 and V is TRBV3-1 (or the pseudogene TRBV3-2), with TRBD1 matching 7 bases. The CDR3 runs 14 residues. Trimming took 4 bases from V and 10 from J; bases not matched to a gene: 7. Germline V gives CDR1 LGHDT, CDR2 YNNKEL (reference sequence).

The chain joins TRBV2 to TRBJ1-1; a possible D gene is TRBD1 (6 bases). Germline V gene lookup returns CDR1 SNHLY and CDR2 FYNNEI. V was clipped by 10 bases and J by 1 base, with 13 bases between them. The CDR3 length is 13 residues. The CDR3 nucleotides are TGTGCCAACAGGGTCTATGCGAACACTGAAGCTTTCTTT. Its protein product is CANRVYANTEAFF.

J is TRBJ2-3 and V is TRBV5-6; 10 nucleotides align to TRBD2. Germline CDR1 is SGHDT and CDR2 is YYEEEE. The length of the CDR3 is 15 residues. With 4 bases clipped from V and 1 base from J, the junction kept 3 bases outside the gene matches. The CDR3 loop is CASSPGTSGTDTQYF. CDR3 nucleotide sequence: TGTGCCAGCAGCCCCGGGACTAGCGGCACAGATACGCAGTATTTT.

V usage is TRBV27 and J usage is TRBJ2-1; D call uncertain. The CDR3 totals 14 residues. V lost 10 bases and J lost 8, with 21 bases in between. Looked up from germline, CDR1 is MNHEY and CDR2 is SMNVEV (reference sequence). CDR3 protein: CATSRRVSSDEQFF. The CDR3 region has the DNA TGTGCCACCTCGCGAAGAGTATCATCCGATGAGCAGTTCTTC.

J is TRBJ2-1 and V is TRBV6-5, with TRBD1 as a possible D gene (6 bases). Trimming took 5 bases from V and 4 from J, leaving 15 bases between them. The CDR3 length is 15 residues. CDR1 is MNHEY, CDR2 SVGAGI, per germline. The CDR3 reads CASSLDRSRYNEQFF. The DNA of the CDR3 is TGTGCCAGCAGTCTCGACAGGAGTCGGTACAATGAGCAGTTCTTC.

This clone was counted between two and nine times. The rearrangement links TRBV19 to TRBJ1-2; tentative D call: TRBD1 (5 bases). CDR3 length: 16 amino acids. The V end was cut by 3 bases, the J end by 2 bases, with 16 bases between. The V gene's germline CDR1 is LNHDA and CDR2 SQIVND (reference sequence). In DNA form, the CDR3 reads TGTGCCAGTAGTATGAGGAGAAGGGGCAAGAACTATGGCTACACCTTC. This codes for CASSMRRRGKNYGYTF.